These T cell receptor beta chains were read from a single sample in a study of blood T cell repertoires in COVID-19. This table comes from immunoSEQ multiplex PCR, and its TCRdb copy is limited to in-frame clones, with some not included. The sample holds about 180,000 clones, around 88% seen once. Sequencing used peripheral blood. The receptors were gathered from a woman in her twenties or thirties with acute or convalescent COVID-19. Both conserved end residues are part of each CDR3. D genes are given only for firm matches. Expanded clones get a size class; other rows say once, few or many, or leave the size out.

j_gene	v_gene	d_gene	abundance	CDR3aa	CDR3nt
TRBJ2-7	TRBV15	.	.	CATRGGTYEQYF	TGTGCCACCCGAGGGGGAACTTACGAGCAGTACTTC
TRBJ1-1	TRBV7-9	TRBD1	.	CASSPDRGLSAFF	TGTGCCAGCAGCCCCGACAGGGGGTTATCGGCTTTCTTT
TRBJ2-1	TRBV7-9	TRBD2	.	CASSGEGDEQFF	TGTGCCAGCAGCGGGGAGGGAGATGAGCAGTTCTTC
TRBJ2-3	TRBV5-1	TRBD2	once	CASSFLAGATDTQYF	TGCGCCAGCAGCTTCTTAGCGGGGGCCACAGATACGCAGTATTTT
TRBJ2-1	TRBV7-6	TRBD2	.	CASSLFSGGYNEQFF	TGTGCCAGCAGCTTATTTTCGGGGGGATACAATGAGCAGTTCTTC
TRBJ2-5	TRBV12-3/TRBV12-4	.	.	CASSFYQQETQYF	TGTGCCAGCAGTTTTTACCAGCAAGAGACCCAGTACTTC
TRBJ2-5	TRBV28	.	.	CASRPDQETQYF	TGTGCCAGCCGCCCAGATCAAGAGACCCAGTACTTC
TRBJ1-1	TRBV29-1	.	.	CSVAEEDSEAFF	TGCAGCGTTGCCGAAGAGGACTCTGAAGCTTTCTTT
TRBJ2-2	TRBV6-8	.	.	CASKGGKSGGELFF	TGTGCCAGCAAGGGCGGGAAGAGTGGCGGGGAGCTGTTTTTT
TRBJ1-5	TRBV10-1	.	once	CASSDNRDDQPQHF	TGCGCCAGCAGTGACAACAGGGACGATCAGCCCCAGCATTTT
TRBJ1-1	TRBV27	.	.	CASSSLTRNTEAFF	TGTGCCAGCAGTTCCCTTACCAGGAACACTGAAGCTTTCTTT
TRBJ1-5	TRBV6-5	TRBD1	.	CASWDSFNQPQHF	TGTGCCAGCTGGGACAGTTTCAATCAGCCCCAGCATTTT
TRBJ1-1	TRBV12-5	.	.	CASGFSPGGDTEAFF	TGTGCTAGTGGTTTCTCTCCGGGAGGGGACACTGAAGCTTTCTTT
TRBJ2-1	TRBV5-1	TRBD2	.	CASSLGLAVYNEQFF	TGCGCCAGCAGCTTGGGTCTAGCGGTATACAATGAGCAGTTCTTC
TRBJ2-7	TRBV12-3/TRBV12-4	.	.	CASGRGGSYEQYF	TGTGCCAGCGGGCGGGGAGGCTCCTACGAGCAGTACTTC
TRBJ1-6	TRBV2	.	few	CASSDGVTLHF	TGTGCCAGCAGTGACGGGGTGACCCTCCACTTT
TRBJ2-3	TRBV11-3	.	few	CASSSPGSDTQYF	TGTGCCAGCAGCTCCCCGGGGTCAGATACGCAGTATTTT
TRBJ2-7	TRBV18	.	.	CASSPAGKNYEQYF	TGTGCCAGCTCACCAGCCGGGAAGAATTACGAGCAGTACTTC
TRBJ2-7	TRBV6-5	.	.	CASSSQGWSSEQYF	TGTGCCAGCAGTTCTCAGGGGTGGAGTAGCGAGCAGTACTTC
TRBJ2-1	TRBV11-2	.	.	CASSLGRRGSYNEQFF	TGTGCCAGCAGCTTAGGGCGCCGCGGGTCCTACAATGAGCAGTTCTTC
TRBJ2-7	TRBV6-5	TRBD2	.	CASTPGLSHEQYF	TGTGCCAGCACCCCGGGACTATCGCACGAGCAGTACTTC
TRBJ2-1	TRBV5-1	.	.	CASSSDSSYNEQFF	TGCGCCAGCAGCTCAGACAGCTCCTACAATGAGCAGTTCTTC
TRBJ2-1	TRBV4-2	.	.	CASSPGGARYNEQFF	TGTGCCAGCAGCCCGGGGGGCGCCAGGTACAATGAGCAGTTCTTC
TRBJ2-3	TRBV3-1/TRBV3-2	.	.	CASSPEGDTQYF	TGTGCCAGCAGCCCCGAGGGAGATACGCAGTATTTT
TRBJ2-7	TRBV18	TRBD2	.	CASSPNWLAGGGEQYF	TGTGCCAGCTCACCGAATTGGCTAGCGGGAGGCGGCGAGCAGTACTTC
TRBJ1-1	TRBV20-1	.	.	CSVLRGAGAFF	TGCAGTGTCCTTCGGGGGGCCGGAGCTTTCTTT
TRBJ1-5	TRBV30	.	.	CAWSSQNNQPQHF	TGTGCCTGGAGTTCACAGAATAATCAGCCCCAGCATTTT
TRBJ2-5	TRBV7-7	TRBD1	.	CASSWDRQETQYF	TGTGCTAGCAGCTGGGACAGGCAAGAGACCCAGTACTTC
TRBJ2-5	TRBV7-9	TRBD1	once	CASSYWTGQETQYF	TGTGCCAGCAGCTACTGGACAGGCCAAGAGACCCAGTACTTC
TRBJ2-3	TRBV28	TRBD1	.	CAAAMDRGYTQYF	TGTGCAGCCGCGATGGACAGGGGGTATACGCAGTATTTT
TRBJ2-1	TRBV5-6	TRBD2	.	CASSDSGRSDEQFF	TGTGCCAGCAGTGATAGCGGGAGGTCCGATGAGCAGTTCTTC
TRBJ1-2	TRBV29-1	.	.	CSVENRENYGYTF	TGCAGCGTTGAAAACAGGGAAAACTATGGCTACACCTTC
TRBJ2-1	TRBV10-1	TRBD2	.	CASSASMGLANEQFF	TGCGCCAGCAGTGCTTCCATGGGACTAGCAAATGAGCAGTTCTTC
TRBJ2-3	TRBV7-2	.	few	CASRSIGTQYF	TGTGCCAGCAGATCGATCGGGACGCAGTATTTT
TRBJ2-6	TRBV19	.	.	CASRQSGANVLTF	TGTGCCAGTAGACAGTCTGGGGCCAACGTCCTGACTTTC
TRBJ2-7	TRBV3-1/TRBV3-2	.	.	CASSPWQGYEQYF	TGTGCCAGCAGCCCCTGGCAGGGGTACGAGCAGTACTTC
TRBJ2-7	TRBV24-1	TRBD2	.	CATAGVGYEQYF	TGTGCCACCGCGGGAGTCGGTTACGAGCAGTACTTC
TRBJ1-1	TRBV11-2	.	.	CASSPGAVAFF	TGTGCCAGCAGCCCGGGAGCAGTAGCTTTCTTT
TRBJ2-7	TRBV18	TRBD1	once	CASSPRNDRGLRKYF	TGTGCCAGCTCACCAAGGAACGACAGGGGGCTAAGGAAGTACTTC
TRBJ1-4	TRBV7-8	TRBD1	once	CASSLRTGGATNEKLFF	TGTGCCAGCAGCTTAAGGACAGGAGGGGCAACTAATGAAAAACTGTTTTTT
TRBJ2-1	TRBV18	.	.	CASSRGDNNEQFF	TGTGCCAGCTCGCGCGGAGATAACAATGAGCAGTTCTTC
TRBJ2-2	TRBV18	.	.	CASSPLGQVTGELFF	TGTGCCAGCTCACCACTCGGACAAGTCACCGGGGAGCTGTTTTTT
TRBJ2-5	TRBV6-2/TRBV6-3	TRBD2	.	CASSYGLAGGEETQYF	TGTGCCAGCAGTTACGGGCTAGCGGGAGGCGAAGAGACCCAGTACTTC
TRBJ2-3	TRBV24-1	.	.	CARSGTRFTLSTDTQYF	TGTGCCCGGTCCGGGACAAGGTTTACTCTTTCCACAGATACGCAGTATTTT
TRBJ2-1	TRBV28	.	.	CASSSSTHEQFF	TGTGCCAGCAGTTCTTCTACGCATGAGCAGTTCTTC
TRBJ2-5	TRBV5-1	TRBD2	.	CASSFAGTSEETQYF	TGCGCCAGCAGCTTCGCCGGGACTAGCGAAGAGACCCAGTACTTC
TRBJ1-4	TRBV5-5	.	.	CASSFFLNTELFF	TGTGCCAGCAGCTTTTTCCTTAATACAGAACTGTTTTTT
TRBJ2-2	TRBV28	TRBD2	few	CASSSKLAAYTGELFF	TGTGCCAGCAGTTCCAAACTAGCGGCTTACACCGGGGAGCTGTTTTTT
TRBJ1-5	TRBV6-2/TRBV6-3	.	.	CASSYGSRNQPQHF	TGTGCCAGCAGTTACGGCAGTCGCAATCAGCCCCAGCATTTT
TRBJ2-2	TRBV9	.	.	CASSVSGGNTGELFF	TGTGCCAGCAGCGTTAGTGGTGGGAACACCGGGGAGCTGTTTTTT
TRBJ2-7	TRBV10-3	.	.	CAISERENYEQYF	TGTGCCATCAGTGAGAGGGAGAACTACGAGCAGTACTTC
TRBJ2-2	TRBV7-9	.	.	CASSLAGGGELFF	TGTGCCAGCAGCTTAGCCGGGGGCGGGGAGCTGTTTTTT
TRBJ2-1	TRBV7-6	TRBD1	.	CASSLGTGQNEQFF	TGTGCCAGCAGCTTAGGGACAGGTCAGAATGAGCAGTTCTTC
TRBJ2-7	TRBV15	TRBD1	.	CATSLRPGQTTYPEQYF	TGTGCCACCAGCCTCCGACCGGGACAGACGACTTACCCCGAGCAGTACTTC
TRBJ2-1	TRBV7-2	.	.	CASSLDGAYNEQFF	TGTGCCAGCAGCTTAGACGGGGCCTACAATGAGCAGTTCTTC